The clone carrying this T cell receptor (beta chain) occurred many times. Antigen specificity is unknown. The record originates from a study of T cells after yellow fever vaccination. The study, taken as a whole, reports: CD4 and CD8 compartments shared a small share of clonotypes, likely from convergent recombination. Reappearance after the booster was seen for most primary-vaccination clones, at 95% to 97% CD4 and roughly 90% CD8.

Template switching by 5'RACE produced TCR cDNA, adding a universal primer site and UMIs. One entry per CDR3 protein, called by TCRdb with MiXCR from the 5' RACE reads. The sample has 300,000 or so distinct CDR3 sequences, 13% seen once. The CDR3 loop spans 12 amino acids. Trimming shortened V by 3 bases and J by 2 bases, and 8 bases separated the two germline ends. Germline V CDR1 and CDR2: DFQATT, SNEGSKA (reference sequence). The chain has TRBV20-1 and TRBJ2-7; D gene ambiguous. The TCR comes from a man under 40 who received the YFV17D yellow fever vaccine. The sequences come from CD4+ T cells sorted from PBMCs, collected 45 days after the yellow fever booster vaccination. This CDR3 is CSASSSTYEQYF. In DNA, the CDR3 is TGCAGTGCTAGCTCAAGCACCTACGAGCAGTACTTC.